This is a list of T cell receptor beta chains from one sample in a study of blood T cell repertoires in COVID-19. The protocol was immunoSEQ multiplex PCR, while the TCRdb copy is restricted to in-frame clones and leaves out a portion. The table shows under 300,000 clones, with more than 60% occurring only once. Material for sequencing was peripheral blood. The receptor source for this set is a woman between 40 and 55 years old with active or convalescent COVID-19. Both conserved end residues are part of each CDR3. D genes are given only for firm matches. Clone size, where shown, is once, few, many, or a class for clones that have expanded.

clone size	D gene	V gene	J gene	CDR3 protein	CDR3 DNA
few	.	TRBV6-4	TRBJ2-3	CASRRLRSPDTQYF	TGTGCCAGCCGCCGTCTCCGGTCCCCAGATACGCAGTATTTT
.	.	TRBV25-1	TRBJ1-4	CASSEAGGGEKLFF	TGTGCCAGCAGTGAAGCGGGGGGTGGTGAAAAACTGTTTTTT
.	TRBD1	TRBV28	TRBJ1-1	CASSVPGQASTEAFF	TGTGCCAGCAGTGTTCCGGGACAGGCGTCCACTGAAGCTTTCTTT
.	TRBD1	TRBV9	TRBJ1-2	CASSRGQYGYTF	TGTGCCAGCAGCCGGGGACAGTATGGCTACACCTTC
.	.	TRBV28	TRBJ1-2	CASRQRQVSANYGYTF	TGTGCCAGCAGGCAACGCCAGGTCTCGGCTAACTATGGCTACACCTTC
.	.	TRBV9	TRBJ1-2	CASSVGGETNYGYTF	TGTGCCAGCAGCGTAGGGGGAGAAACTAACTATGGCTACACCTTC
.	.	TRBV13	TRBJ1-2	CASSLWSLQGGGDYGYTF	TGTGCCAGCAGCTTATGGAGTTTGCAGGGAGGAGGAGACTATGGCTACACCTTC
.	.	TRBV30	TRBJ1-5	CAWNDRTDQPQHF	TGTGCCTGGAATGACAGGACGGATCAGCCCCAGCATTTT
few	.	TRBV29-1	TRBJ1-4	CSVSRGGEKLFF	TGCAGCGTGTCAAGGGGCGGCGAAAAACTGTTTTTT
.	.	TRBV5-5	TRBJ2-3	CASIWGEDTQYF	TGTGCCAGCATCTGGGGAGAAGATACGCAGTATTTT
.	TRBD1	TRBV6-5	TRBJ1-4	CASSYSTGVNEKLFF	TGTGCCAGCAGTTACTCAACAGGGGTTAATGAAAAACTGTTTTTT
once	.	TRBV28	TRBJ1-6	CASSSRGSSYNSPLHF	TGTGCCAGCAGTTCTCGTGGTAGCTCCTATAATTCACCCCTCCACTTT
.	.	TRBV7-3	TRBJ2-7	CASSLGAPGDYEQYF	TGTGCCAGCAGCTTAGGGGCCCCTGGGGACTACGAGCAGTACTTC
few	TRBD1	TRBV28	TRBJ1-2	CASSGNPGQGNYGYTF	TGTGCCAGCAGCGGAAACCCGGGACAGGGAAACTATGGCTACACCTTC
.	.	TRBV2	TRBJ2-5	CASTTIRGQETQYF	TGTGCCAGCACAACCATACGGGGCCAAGAGACCCAGTACTTC
.	.	TRBV19	TRBJ1-1	CASSVAANTEAFF	TGTGCCAGTAGTGTGGCGGCGAACACTGAAGCTTTCTTT
.	TRBD2	TRBV28	TRBJ2-3	CASSLGVAGAGDTQYF	TGTGCCAGCAGTTTAGGGGTAGCGGGGGCGGGAGATACGCAGTATTTT
.	TRBD2	TRBV11-2	TRBJ2-2	CASSKAGTTHTGELFF	TGTGCCAGCAGCAAAGCCGGGACTACCCACACCGGGGAGCTGTTTTTT
.	.	TRBV11-2	TRBJ1-4	CASSFSGVLNEKLFF	TGTGCCAGCAGCTTTTCCGGGGTGCTAAATGAAAAACTGTTTTTT
.	.	TRBV7-9	TRBJ2-5	CASSLSVGDTPYQETQYF	TGTGCCAGCAGCTTATCGGTCGGGGACACTCCGTACCAAGAGACCCAGTACTTC